These 20 T cell receptor beta chains came from one sample sequenced in a study of blood T cell repertoires in COVID-19. TCRdb's table, derived via immunoSEQ multiplex PCR, lists solely in-frame clones and lacks some. The table lists under 200,000 clones, over 70% of them singletons. Sequenced input: PBMCs or T cells enriched from blood (not recorded which). The receptors originated from a woman between 40 and 55 years old with acute COVID-19.

The chain carries TRBV28 and TRBJ2-5; D is possibly TRBD1 (6 bases). This CDR3 contains 15 residues. Germline loops: CDR1 MDHEN, CDR2 SYDVKM. The ends were cut back, 5 bases at V and 5 bases at J, with 18 bases in the middle. The CDR3 nucleotides are TGTGCCAGCAGTGAGGGACATCCCCGGGCTGAGACCCAGTACTTC. Its protein is CASSEGHPRAETQYF.

This clone has a single count. This chain links TRBV29-1 with TRBJ2-1; D might be TRBD2 (6 bases). Germline lookup yields CDR1 SQVTM and CDR2 ANQGSEA. Trimming took off 5 bases at V and 5 bases at J, with 7 bases between the two ends. This CDR3 has 11 amino acids. The CDR3 protein is CSVRLDNEQFF. The CDR3 DNA sequence: TGCAGCGTTAGACTAGACAATGAGCAGTTCTTC.

This sequence joins TRBV7-8 and TRBJ2-3, with D perhaps TRBD2 (6 bases). CDR3 length: 16 residues. Germline V gene sequence: CDR1 SGHVS, CDR2 FQNEAQ. Trimming took off 5 bases at V and 6 bases at J, with 21 bases between the two ends. In DNA, the CDR3 is TGTGCCAGCAGCCTCCGACGGGACTCCGGAGTGGATACGCAGTATTTT. Its protein is CASSLRRDSGVDTQYF.

This chain connects TRBV15 to TRBJ2-1; 9 bases line up with TRBD1. This CDR3 is built from 15 residues. Germline V gene data show CDR1 as LNHNV and CDR2 as YYDKDF (reference sequence). The J segment lost 8 bases and the V segment lost 3 bases, leaving 8 bases of the junction unmatched. CDR3 region: CATSRDRGSFDEQFF. As DNA, the CDR3 is TGTGCCACCAGCAGGGACAGGGGATCATTCGATGAGCAGTTCTTC.

The V call is TRBV12-3 or TRBV12-4, the J call TRBJ2-1, with D possibly being TRBD1 (6 bases). Between the trimmed V and J ends, which lost 5 bases and 15 bases, there was a span of 20 bases. The CDR3 totals 13 residues. CDR3 region: CASSPETGTTTFF. DNA for the CDR3: TGTGCCAGCAGTCCCGAAACCGGGACAACTACGTTCTTC.

The gene calls are TRBV6-4 and TRBJ1-2, with a tentative D call TRBD1 (6 bases). V was clipped by 4 bases and J by 7 bases, with 13 bases between them. Germline CDR1 and CDR2: MRHNA and SNTAGT. The CDR3 covers 13 residues. The DNA of the CDR3 is TGTGCCAGCAGTGCCCAGGGGACCGGTGGCTACACCTTC. This sequence encodes CASSAQGTGGYTF.

The chain couples TRBV29-1 to TRBJ1-2; 8 nucleotides agree with TRBD1. V dropped 7 bases and J dropped 3; count of bases not matched to a gene: 13. This CDR3 has 15 residues. Germline lookup yields CDR1 SQVTM and CDR2 ANQGSEA. In DNA form, the CDR3 reads TGCAGCGCTCTCGGACAGGGCCCTACCTACTATGGCTACACCTTC. Translating gives CSALGQGPTYYGYTF.

The J gene is TRBJ2-5, the V gene TRBV3-1 (or the pseudogene TRBV3-2); 10 nucleotides line up with TRBD2. Trimming removed 1 base from V and 5 bases from J; junction bases left unmatched: 19. Germline V gene lookup returns CDR1 LGHDT and CDR2 YNNKEL (reference sequence). This CDR3 comprises 20 residues. CDR3 amino acids: CASSQVSWTSGYSNRETQYF. In nucleotides, the CDR3 is TGTGCCAGCAGCCAAGTTTCGTGGACTAGCGGATATTCAAATAGGGAGACCCAGTACTTC.

The chain carries TRBV19 and TRBJ2-5; 16 bases fit TRBD2. V was clipped by 8 bases and J by 3 bases; unmatched bases: 6. This CDR3 is 16 amino acids long. The germline V gene has CDR1 LNHDA and CDR2 SQIVND (reference sequence). The CDR3 loop is CASATGTSGREETQYF. CDR3 in DNA: TGTGCCAGTGCTACCGGGACTAGCGGGAGGGAAGAGACCCAGTACTTC.

The rearrangement links TRBV15 to TRBJ1-5, with D possibly TRBD1 on 5 matching bases. The CDR3 is 17 amino acids. CDR1 and CDR2 (germline): LNHNV, YYDKDF (reference sequence). V was cut by 0 bases and J by 0 bases, with 12 bases left in between. The DNA for the CDR3 is TGTGCCACCAGCAGAGATCGAACAGGCCATAGCAATCAGCCCCAGCATTTT. Encoded protein: CATSRDRTGHSNQPQHF.

The V call is TRBV11-3, the J call TRBJ2-3; 7 nucleotides align to TRBD2. The CDR3 is made up of 14 amino acids. The V gene end was trimmed by 1 base and the J gene end by 5 bases; junction bases not matched to a gene: 3. The germline gives CDR1 SGHNT, CDR2 YENEEA. The CDR3 loop is CASSLGSGVDTQYF. The DNA of the CDR3 is TGTGCCAGCAGCTTAGGGAGCGGGGTAGATACGCAGTATTTT.

The gene calls are TRBV3-1 (or the pseudogene TRBV3-2) and TRBJ1-2, with D possibly being TRBD1 (5 bases). The CDR3 length is 15 residues. Trimming stripped 1 base from V and 8 bases from J, with 17 bases between. The germline V gene encodes CDR1 LGHDT and CDR2 YNNKEL (reference sequence). CDR3: CASSQGLLGARGYTF. The CDR3 coding sequence is TGTGCCAGCAGCCAAGGTCTCCTAGGGGCGCGGGGCTACACCTTC.

The chain is built from TRBV7-3 and TRBJ1-2; D is perhaps TRBD1 (6 bases). V was pared by 2 bases and J by 6 bases, with 19 bases between. Germline CDR1 SGHTA, CDR2 FQGTGA. CDR3 length: 16 amino acids. The CDR3 spells CASSLLGTGLKDGYTF. The CDR3 DNA is TGTGCCAGCAGCTTACTCGGAACAGGGCTAAAGGATGGCTACACCTTC.

The genes are TRBV10-3 and TRBJ2-1, with 11 bases fitting TRBD2. This CDR3 has 14 amino acids. The junction had 6 bases not matched to a gene; V was cut back by 8 bases and J by 6 bases. Germline CDR1 and CDR2: ENHRY and SYGVKD. The CDR3, as DNA: TGTGCCATCGGCTCTACTAGCGGGAGCAATGAGCAGTTCTTC. Protein: CAIGSTSGSNEQFF.

This clone has a single count. The rearrangement links TRBV7-3 to TRBJ2-3, with D possibly TRBD1 on 5 matching bases. V gave up 5 bases and J gave up 1 base, with 7 bases separating them. The CDR3 totals 13 residues. Germline CDR1 is SGHTA and CDR2 is FQGTGA. The CDR3 loop reads CASSTRGTDTQYF. The CDR3 DNA follows: TGTGCCAGCAGCACCAGGGGCACAGATACGCAGTATTTT.

This clone was observed a single time. The genes are TRBV7-9 and TRBJ1-2; 9 bases are a match to TRBD1. Germline V gives CDR1 SEHNR, CDR2 FQNEAQ (reference sequence). The ends lost 6 bases at V and 5 bases at J; junction bases unmatched: 10. The CDR3 runs to 15 residues. The CDR3 coding sequence is TGTGCCAGCAGGCCGGGACAGGGTTCCTTGTATGGCTACACCTTC. Its protein is CASRPGQGSLYGYTF.

The chain uses TRBV2 and TRBJ1-2; 7 nucleotides match TRBD1. The germline gives CDR1 SNHLY, CDR2 FYNNEI. CDR3 length: 14 residues. V trimming: 3 bases; J trimming: 5 bases; junction bases outside the gene matches: 6. This chain's CDR3 is CASSDDREVYGYTF. The CDR3 DNA sequence: TGTGCCAGCAGTGATGACAGGGAGGTGTATGGCTACACCTTC.

There are a few counts of this clone. The chain carries TRBV6-5 and TRBJ2-7, with 13 positions matching TRBD2. The CDR3 totals 15 residues. Germline V CDR1 and CDR2: MNHEY, SVGAGI. Trimming removed 7 bases from V and 2 bases from J; junction bases left unmatched: 5. CDR3 protein: CASNAGTSGTYEQYF. As DNA, the CDR3 is TGTGCCAGCAACGCCGGGACTAGCGGGACCTACGAGCAGTACTTC.

V and J are TRBV5-1 and TRBJ1-3; D is undetermined. Germline assignment: CDR1 SGHRS and CDR2 YFSETQ. Trimming left V 5 bases short and J 0 bases short, with 9 bases between. This CDR3 comprises 14 residues. The CDR3 coding sequence is TGCGCCAGCAGGCCGGGGAGCTCTGGAAACACCATATATTTT. Translated: CASRPGSSGNTIYF.

This clone appeared many times. This rearrangement joins TRBV24-1 to TRBJ2-5; D perhaps matches TRBD1 (5 bases). In germline, CDR1 is KGHDR, CDR2 SFDVKD. CDR3 length equals 13 residues. Trimming pared 1 base from V and 5 bases from J, leaving 7 bases between. DNA of the CDR3: TGTGCCACCAGTGATTTCCAGGGTGAGACCCAGTACTTC. Protein sequence: CATSDFQGETQYF.